This TCR beta chain was sequenced during a study of a mutant IDH1 vaccine in newly diagnosed glioma. Study context: Averaging around 42 years of age, treated patients were approximately 62% male and roughly 38% female.

This table comes from immunoSEQ multiplex PCR, and its TCRdb copy is limited to in-frame clones, with some not included. Here the sample spans around 100,000 clones, 82% being singletons. Indicated time point: baseline, week 1 (first vaccination visit). Described treatment: pre-vaccination baseline after standard-of-care therapy. Donor diagnoses consisted of new WHO grade 3 or 4 IDH1-mutant, ATRX-lost astrocytomas. The length of the CDR3 is 13 residues. Germline-derived CDR1 and CDR2 are SGHVS and FNYEAQ. J lost 8 bases, V lost 2 bases, and 4 bases had no gene match. The receptor was derived from a man aged 35-49 years with glioma. Some clones in this sample may be carry-over from other donors' samples. The chain recombines TRBV7-6 with TRBJ2-7; 9 bases are shared with TRBD1. Material: PBMCs, obtained from a glioma patient treated with radiotherapy, temozolomide or both. DNA for the CDR3: TGTGCCAGCAGCTTATGGGACAGGGACCAGCAGTACTTC. Protein sequence: CASSLWDRDQQYF.